A selection of T cell receptor beta chains follows, all from one sample in a study of human T cells and chemical hapten exposure. TCRdb re-called the RACE reads through MiXCR, storing one row per CDR3 protein. The top ten hold roughly 7% of the sample, which has over 60,000 distinct CDR3 sequences, about 9.4% seen once. The starting material was whole blood, obtained in connection with sensitization to the hapten diphenylcyclopropenone (DPC). The receptors derive from a woman between 50 and 59 years old with alopecia areata. Some clones in this sample may be carry-over from other donors' samples. The CDR3 runs from the conserved cysteine through the conserved F or W. Fields, in order: V gene, D gene, J gene, clone size, CDR3 protein, CDR3 DNA. A D gene is named only where the DNA matches it firmly. Clone size appears in some rows only: once, few, many, or a class for an expanded clone.

TRBV20-1	-	TRBJ1-1	few	CSARIPGPTSRF	TGCAGTGCTAGGATTCCAGGGCCTACGTCACGGTTT
TRBV11-2	-	TRBJ1-6	few	CASSSETGSSYNSPLHF	TGTGCCAGCAGCTCTGAAACAGGGAGCTCCTATAATTCACCCCTCCACTTT
TRBV11-2	-	TRBJ2-7	few	CASSSRTDYEQYF	TGTGCCAGCAGCTCTCGGACAGACTACGAGCAGTACTTC
TRBV30	-	TRBJ1-5	-	CAWSMDSLTQPQHF	TGTGCCTGGAGTATGGACAGCTTGACTCAGCCCCAGCATTTT
TRBV5-1	-	TRBJ2-3	-	CASSLGQGSTDTQYF	TGCGCCAGCAGCTTAGGTCAGGGCTCCACAGATACGCAGTATTTT
TRBV12-3/TRBV12-4	-	TRBJ2-7	many	CASSLGLLNTYVQYF	TGTGCCAGCAGTTTAGGGCTCCTGAACACTTACGTGCAGTACTTC
TRBV5-1	-	TRBJ2-3	-	CASSLDPGLGTDTQYF	TGCGCCAGCAGCTTGGATCCGGGCCTGGGAACAGATACGCAGTATTTT
TRBV6-6	-	TRBJ1-4	few	CASRQGPTTNEKLFF	TGTGCCAGCCGTCAGGGGCCTACAACTAATGAAAAACTGTTTTTT
TRBV20-1	TRBD2	TRBJ2-3	few	CSARSGTSSTQYF	TGCAGTGCTAGATCTGGGACTAGCTCTACGCAGTATTTT
TRBV6-6	TRBD1	TRBJ1-3	many	CASRTGTDTIYF	TGTGCCAGCAGGACAGGGACGGACACCATATATTTT
TRBV7-9	-	TRBJ2-1	-	CASSSRRNEQFF	TGTGCCAGCAGCTCCAGGCGAAATGAGCAGTTCTTC
TRBV24-1	-	TRBJ2-7	many	CATSDLNEQYF	TGTGCCACCAGTGATTTGAACGAGCAGTACTTC
TRBV6-5	TRBD2	TRBJ2-2	few	CASIGLAGTGELFF	TGTGCCAGCATCGGACTAGCGGGTACCGGGGAGCTGTTTTTT
TRBV5-4	-	TRBJ2-2	many	CASSLARGSGGELFF	TGTGCCAGCAGCTTGGCCAGGGGATCGGGCGGGGAGCTGTTTTTT
TRBV3-1	-	TRBJ1-5	-	CASSQAGRSNQPQHF	TGTGCCAGCAGCCAAGCGGGACGAAGCAATCAGCCCCAGCATTTT
TRBV13	TRBD1	TRBJ2-3	few	CASSSGGGNTDTQYF	TGTGCCAGCAGCTCAGGGGGCGGCAACACAGATACGCAGTATTTT
TRBV11-2	-	TRBJ2-7	many	CASSPPGYEQYF	TGTGCCAGCAGCCCACCGGGCTACGAGCAGTACTTC
TRBV4-2	TRBD2	TRBJ2-7	many	CASSPAGGSYEQYF	TGTGCCAGCAGCCCCGCGGGAGGGTCCTACGAGCAGTACTTC
TRBV5-1	TRBD2	TRBJ2-1	many	CASSLELTSGMNEQFF	TGCGCCAGCAGCTTGGAATTGACTAGCGGGATGAATGAGCAGTTCTTC
TRBV20-1	-	TRBJ2-7	many	CSARDDNEQYF	TGCAGTGCTAGAGACGACAACGAGCAGTACTTC
TRBV27	-	TRBJ2-2	few	CASSRDGNTGELFF	TGTGCCAGCAGCCGGGACGGCAACACCGGGGAGCTGTTTTTT
TRBV5-1	TRBD1	TRBJ1-4	many	CASRTRQGIGEKLFF	TGCGCCAGCAGGACCCGACAGGGGATTGGAGAAAAACTGTTTTTT
TRBV27	TRBD1	TRBJ1-1	many	CASGRTGDYGEAFF	TGTGCCAGCGGCCGGACAGGGGACTATGGTGAAGCTTTCTTT
TRBV29-1	-	TRBJ1-1	-	CSANGPVGSAFF	TGCAGCGCTAACGGGCCTGTGGGGAGCGCTTTCTTT
TRBV29-1	TRBD1	TRBJ1-1	few	CSARQGVGEAFF	TGCAGCGCCAGACAGGGTGTCGGTGAAGCTTTCTTT
TRBV7-6	TRBD2	TRBJ2-1	-	CASSLAGGTKTVEQFF	TGTGCCAGCAGCTTAGCGGGAGGGACTAAAACTGTTGAGCAGTTCTTC
TRBV2	-	TRBJ1-6	few	CASTSGYNSPLHF	TGTGCCAGCACTTCAGGGTATAATTCACCCCTCCACTTT